This T cell receptor beta chain was recorded in a study of shared clonotypes between healthy human individuals (dated by TCRdb to between 2020 and 2021). Some background on the complete study: A few men and two women, aged 18 to 49 years, made up the cohort. For each donor, CD4 naive and CD4 memory were each run on three plates, CD8 naive on two plates, and CD8 memory on one plate. To estimate repertoire size and how much clonotype sharing occurs between individuals, the study deeply sequenced the blood TCR repertoires of a handful of healthy adults. Libraries were prepared and TCR repertoires were sequenced by different laboratories using diverse techniques, in order to increase sequencing depth and limit assay-specific biases. Between about 0.85 and 9.5 billion PBMCs per donor were obtained by leukapheresis. The investigation overall reported the following: Across a handful of donors, approximately 4.6% of naive CD4, more than 3% of naive CD8, about 2% of memory CD4, and over 0.35% of memory CD8 clonotypes were shared. Even with the large sequencing depth, rarefaction of the sorted-subset datasets indicated that sequencing was incomplete. Compared with non-shared clonotypes, clonotypes shared by all four sorted-subset donors had higher generation probabilities. Sampling was limited to blood, and TCR repertoires in tissue likely differ from TCR repertoires in blood. Naive subsets generally had larger estimated clonotype richness than memory subsets did. Because the study included a small number of donors, the genetic and exposure-history diversity represented was limited. Pairwise subsampling indicated that sequencing depth was expected to affect the degree of clonotype sharing among donors.

TCR CDR3 regions were amplified from genomic DNA by multiplex PCR using the deep immunoSEQ assay. Extracted genomic DNA from each cell subset was spread evenly across all wells of several immunoSEQ 96-well plates, with each plate serving as a replicate. For sorted subsets, approximately 210 ng genomic DNA, equal to 30,000 to 35,000 T cell genomes, was loaded into each replicate PCR. The purified libraries were quantified using a Qubit 3.0 fluorometer, sized with a Bioanalyzer 2100, and then quantified again using the KAPA Library Quantification kit. A separate single-read 150-cycle Illumina NextSeq 550 flow cell was used to sequence each immunoSEQ 96-well plate. On the study's bioinformatics: Because the immunoSEQ output included only junctional sequences and no quality scores, the filtering could not be the same as the filtering used for full-length reads. To assign V/J genes and CDR3, sequences were annotated against IMGT germline references using PyIR, a Python wrapper for IgBLAST v1.9. Reads were removed for weak V/J assignments (E-value above 1e-6), missing CDR3, stop codons, out-of-frame junctions, or ambiguous translated residues. A V3J clonotype was defined by an identical inferred V gene, J gene, and CDR3 amino acid sequence. Percentage overlap between repertoires was calculated by dividing the number of shared unique clonotypes by the size of the smaller repertoire. Three approaches were used to assess repertoire richness: RTK rarefaction, the Chao1 estimator, and Recon v2.1 estimates of unobserved clonotypes. Generation probabilities were computed with OLGA for all TCRbeta clonotypes obtained by the gDNA method from a few donors. Held by TCRdb, this immuneACCESS table contains in-frame sequences only and omits some clones. Under half of the omission traces to an unresolved V gene where checked; the cause of the rest is unknown. D and trimming come from the DNA, and the V and J calls and clone size come from that table. The sample profile shows over a million clones; roughly 98.5% of them were found once. The ten top clones hold about 0.35% of the sample.

Healthy HIV-negative adults with no recently reported acute infections or vaccinations were included as donors. All donors were Caucasian adults living in Nashville, Tennessee, USA. Magnetic negative selection was used to enrich CD4+ T cells, after which naive cells were positively selected on CD45RA and the negative fraction became the memory subset. After blood collection by leukapheresis, PBMCs were isolated using Ficoll-Histopaque density gradient centrifugation and then cryopreserved in the vapor phase of liquid nitrogen. Analytical flow cytometry was used to check the purity and quantity of each magnetically sorted T cell population. Genomic DNA was isolated from every sorted fraction and measured by UV absorbance on a Nanodrop 2000c. Counted from cysteine to phenylalanine, this CDR3 has 15 amino acids. Of all the DNA, just the CDR3 is kept, 45 bases in frame from base 1. CDR1 is given as SGHNT and CDR2 as YYREEE, both from the germline V gene (reference sequence). Trimming at the junction amounts to 0 bases on V and 4 bases on J, and the germline ends lie 11 bases apart.

This clone was observed once. Its antigen is currently not known. Nothing much larger sits one base from this clone, and base qualities are not available. Rearrangement joined TRBV5-4 to TRBJ1-5; the D gene is possibly TRBD1, with 5 bases matching. Sequencing was performed on naive CD4+ T cells sorted from blood. The meaning of the sample's cell subset or site label: CD45RA+ positively selected. The clonotype was recovered from a man in his thirties or forties in good health. The DNA sequence reads TGTGCCAGCAGCTTGGGTGCAGGGTTAAATCAGCCCCAGCATTTT. The resulting protein is CASSLGAGLNQPQHF. The variable domain in full, with residues beyond the CDR3 obtained from the reference TRBV5-4 and TRBJ1-5 genes, is ETGVTQSPTHLIKTRGQQVTLRCSSQSGHNTVSWYQQALGQGPQFIFQYYREEENGRGNFPPRFSGLQFPNYSSELNVNALELDDSALYLCASSLGAGLNQPQHFGDGTRLSIL.